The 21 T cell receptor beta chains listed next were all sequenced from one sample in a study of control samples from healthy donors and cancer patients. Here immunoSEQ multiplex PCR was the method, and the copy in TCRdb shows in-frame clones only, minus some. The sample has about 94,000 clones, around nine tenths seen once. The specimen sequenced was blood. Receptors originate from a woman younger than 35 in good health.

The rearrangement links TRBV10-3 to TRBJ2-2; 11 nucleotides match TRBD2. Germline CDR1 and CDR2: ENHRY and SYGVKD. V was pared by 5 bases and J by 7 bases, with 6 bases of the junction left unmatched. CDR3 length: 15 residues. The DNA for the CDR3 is TGTGCCATCAGTAATAGCGGGGGGGCCGACGGGGAGCTGTTTTTT. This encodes CAISNSGGADGELFF.

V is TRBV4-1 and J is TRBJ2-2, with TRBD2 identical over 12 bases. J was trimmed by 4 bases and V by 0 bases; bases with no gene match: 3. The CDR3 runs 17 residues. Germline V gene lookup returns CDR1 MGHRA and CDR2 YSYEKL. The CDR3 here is CASSQDSGLAGTGELFF. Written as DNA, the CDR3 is TGCGCCAGCAGCCAAGATTCGGGACTAGCGGGCACCGGGGAGCTGTTTTTT.

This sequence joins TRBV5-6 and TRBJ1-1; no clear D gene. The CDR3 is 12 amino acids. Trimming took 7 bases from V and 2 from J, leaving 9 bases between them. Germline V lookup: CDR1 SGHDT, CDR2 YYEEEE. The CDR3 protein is CASGSTNTEAFF. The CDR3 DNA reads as TGTGCCAGCGGCTCAACAAACACTGAAGCTTTCTTT.

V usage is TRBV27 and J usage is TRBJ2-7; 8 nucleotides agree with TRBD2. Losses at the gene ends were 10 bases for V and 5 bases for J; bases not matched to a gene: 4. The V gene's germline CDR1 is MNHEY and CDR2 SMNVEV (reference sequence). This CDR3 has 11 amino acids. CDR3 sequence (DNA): TGTGCCATCGGGAGGGGACACGAGCAGTACTTC. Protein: CAIGRGHEQYF.

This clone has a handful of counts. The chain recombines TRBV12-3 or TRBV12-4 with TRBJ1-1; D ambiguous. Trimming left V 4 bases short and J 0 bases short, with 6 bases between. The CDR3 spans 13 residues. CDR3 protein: CASSWVMNTEAFF. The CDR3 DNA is TGTGCCAGCAGTTGGGTCATGAACACTGAAGCTTTCTTT.

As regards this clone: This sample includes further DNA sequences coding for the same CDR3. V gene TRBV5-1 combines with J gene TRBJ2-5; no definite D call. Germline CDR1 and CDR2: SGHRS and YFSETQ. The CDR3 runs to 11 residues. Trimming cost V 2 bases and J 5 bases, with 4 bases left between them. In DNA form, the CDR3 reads TGCGCCAGCAGCTTAGAGGAGACCCAGTACTTC. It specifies CASSLEETQYF.

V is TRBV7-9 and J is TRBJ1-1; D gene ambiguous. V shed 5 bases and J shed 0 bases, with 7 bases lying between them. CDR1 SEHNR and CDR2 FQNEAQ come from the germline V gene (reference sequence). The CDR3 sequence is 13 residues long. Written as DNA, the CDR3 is TGTGCCAGCAGCCCCTTGGTGAACACTGAAGCTTTCTTT. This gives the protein CASSPLVNTEAFF.

CDR3: CASSQELQGGYGYTF. CDR3 coding DNA: TGTGCCAGCAGCCAAGAATTGCAGGGGGGCTATGGCTACACCTTC. The chain combines TRBV4-2 with TRBJ1-2; 7 nucleotides match TRBD1. This CDR3 spans 15 amino acids. CDR1 and CDR2 from the germline V gene are LGHNA and YNFKEQ. The V gene end was trimmed by 0 bases and the J gene end by 4 bases; junction bases not matched to a gene: 5.

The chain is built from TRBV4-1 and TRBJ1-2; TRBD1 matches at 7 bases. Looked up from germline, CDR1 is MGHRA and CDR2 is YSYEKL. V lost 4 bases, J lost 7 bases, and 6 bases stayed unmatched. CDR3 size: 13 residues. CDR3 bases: TGCGCCAGCAGCCCTGACAGGGTTGCTGGCTACACCTTC. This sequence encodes CASSPDRVAGYTF.

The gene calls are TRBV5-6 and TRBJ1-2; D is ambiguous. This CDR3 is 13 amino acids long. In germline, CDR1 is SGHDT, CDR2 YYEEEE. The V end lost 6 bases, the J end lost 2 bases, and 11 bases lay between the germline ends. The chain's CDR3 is CASTRVQNYGYTF. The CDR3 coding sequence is TGTGCCAGCACCCGGGTCCAAAACTATGGCTACACCTTC.

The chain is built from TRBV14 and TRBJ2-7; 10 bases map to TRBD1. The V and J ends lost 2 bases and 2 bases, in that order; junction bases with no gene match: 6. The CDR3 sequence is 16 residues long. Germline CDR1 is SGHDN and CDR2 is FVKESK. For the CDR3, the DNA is TGTGCCAGCAGCCAATCGACGGGACAGGGGACCTACGAGCAGTACTTC. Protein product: CASSQSTGQGTYEQYF.

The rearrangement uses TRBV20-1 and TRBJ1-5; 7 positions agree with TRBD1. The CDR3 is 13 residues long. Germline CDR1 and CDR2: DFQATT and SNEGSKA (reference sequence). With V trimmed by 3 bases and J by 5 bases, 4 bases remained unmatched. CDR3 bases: TGCAGTGCTAGTCAGGGGGTGGATCAGCCCCAGCATTTT. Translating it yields CSASQGVDQPQHF.

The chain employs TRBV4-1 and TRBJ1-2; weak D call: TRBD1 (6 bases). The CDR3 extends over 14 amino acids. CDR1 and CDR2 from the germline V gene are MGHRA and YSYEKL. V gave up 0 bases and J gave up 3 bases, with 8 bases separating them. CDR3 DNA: TGCGCCAGCAGCCAAGATACAGGGTACTATGGCTACACCTTC. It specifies CASSQDTGYYGYTF.

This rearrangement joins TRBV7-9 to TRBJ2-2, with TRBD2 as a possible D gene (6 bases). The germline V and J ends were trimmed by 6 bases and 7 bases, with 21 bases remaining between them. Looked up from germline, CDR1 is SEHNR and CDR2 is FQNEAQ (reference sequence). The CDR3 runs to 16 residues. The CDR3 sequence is CASRSLRSSEGGELFF. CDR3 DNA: TGTGCCAGCAGGAGTCTCCGCTCTAGCGAGGGCGGGGAGCTGTTTTTT.

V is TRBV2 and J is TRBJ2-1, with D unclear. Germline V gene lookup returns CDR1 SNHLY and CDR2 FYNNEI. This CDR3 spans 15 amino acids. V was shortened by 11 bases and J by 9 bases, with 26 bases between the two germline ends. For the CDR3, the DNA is TGTGCCTCTTGGGTCGATGGACGCGTCAGTCCTGAGCAGTTCTTC. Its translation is CASWVDGRVSPEQFF.

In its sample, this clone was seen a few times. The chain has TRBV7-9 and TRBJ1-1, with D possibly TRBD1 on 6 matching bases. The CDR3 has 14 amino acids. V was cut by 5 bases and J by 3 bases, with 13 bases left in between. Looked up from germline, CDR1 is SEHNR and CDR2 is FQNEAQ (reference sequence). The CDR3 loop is CASSPITGYTEAFF. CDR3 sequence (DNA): TGTGCCAGCAGCCCGATTACAGGGTACACTGAAGCTTTCTTT. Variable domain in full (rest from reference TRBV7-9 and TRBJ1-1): DTGVSQNPRHKITKRGQNVTFRCDPISEHNRLYWYRQTLGQGPEFLTYFQNEAQLEKSRLLSDRFSAERPKGSFSTLEIQRTEQGDSAMYLCASSPITGYTEAFFGQGTRLTVV.

The CDR3 region is CARIRTGVDTIYF. The CDR3 DNA is TGTGCCAGGATTAGGACAGGGGTGGACACCATATATTTT. The V gene is TRBV6-4, the J gene TRBJ1-3; 9 positions agree with TRBD1. Germline V gene data show CDR1 as MRHNA and CDR2 as SNTAGT. V was clipped by 9 bases and J by 8 bases; unmatched bases: 8. The CDR3 has 13 amino acids.

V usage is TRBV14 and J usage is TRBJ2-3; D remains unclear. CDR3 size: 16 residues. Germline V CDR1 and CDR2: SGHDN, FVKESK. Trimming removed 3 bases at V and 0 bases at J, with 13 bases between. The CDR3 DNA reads TGTGCCAGCAGCCACCTTGACTTTCCTAGCACAGATACGCAGTATTTT. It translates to CASSHLDFPSTDTQYF.

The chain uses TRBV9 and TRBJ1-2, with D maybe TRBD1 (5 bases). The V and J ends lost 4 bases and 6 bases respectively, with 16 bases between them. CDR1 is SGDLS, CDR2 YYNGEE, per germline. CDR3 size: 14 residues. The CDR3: CASSPRQGGDGYTF. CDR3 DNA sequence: TGTGCCAGCAGCCCGCGGCAGGGAGGGGATGGCTACACCTTC.

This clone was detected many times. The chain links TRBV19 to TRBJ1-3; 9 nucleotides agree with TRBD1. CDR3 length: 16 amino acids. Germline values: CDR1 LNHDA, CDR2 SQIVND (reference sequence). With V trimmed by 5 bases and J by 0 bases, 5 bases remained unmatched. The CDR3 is CASSPGQGNSGNTIYF. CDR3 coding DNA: TGTGCCAGTAGTCCCGGACAGGGGAACTCTGGAAACACCATATATTTT.

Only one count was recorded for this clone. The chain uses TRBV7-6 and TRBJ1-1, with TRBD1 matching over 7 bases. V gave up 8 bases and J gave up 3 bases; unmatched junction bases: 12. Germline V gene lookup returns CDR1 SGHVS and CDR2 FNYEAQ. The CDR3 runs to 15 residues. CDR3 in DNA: TGTGCCAGCCCACTCACAGGGGTTCGTGACACTGAAGCTTTCTTT. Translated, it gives CASPLTGVRDTEAFF.